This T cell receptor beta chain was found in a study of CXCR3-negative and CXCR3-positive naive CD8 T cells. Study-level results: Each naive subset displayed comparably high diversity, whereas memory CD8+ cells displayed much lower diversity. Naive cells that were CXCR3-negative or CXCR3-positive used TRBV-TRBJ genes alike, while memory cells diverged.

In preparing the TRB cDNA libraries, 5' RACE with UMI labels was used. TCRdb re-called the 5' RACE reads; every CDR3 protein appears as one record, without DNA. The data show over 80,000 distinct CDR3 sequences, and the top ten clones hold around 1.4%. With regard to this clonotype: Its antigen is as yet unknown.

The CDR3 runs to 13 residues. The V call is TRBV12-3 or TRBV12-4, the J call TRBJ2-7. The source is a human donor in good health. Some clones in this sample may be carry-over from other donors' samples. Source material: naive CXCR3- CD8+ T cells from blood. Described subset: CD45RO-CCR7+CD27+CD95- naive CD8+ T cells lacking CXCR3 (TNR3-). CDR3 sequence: CASSLASEYEQYF.